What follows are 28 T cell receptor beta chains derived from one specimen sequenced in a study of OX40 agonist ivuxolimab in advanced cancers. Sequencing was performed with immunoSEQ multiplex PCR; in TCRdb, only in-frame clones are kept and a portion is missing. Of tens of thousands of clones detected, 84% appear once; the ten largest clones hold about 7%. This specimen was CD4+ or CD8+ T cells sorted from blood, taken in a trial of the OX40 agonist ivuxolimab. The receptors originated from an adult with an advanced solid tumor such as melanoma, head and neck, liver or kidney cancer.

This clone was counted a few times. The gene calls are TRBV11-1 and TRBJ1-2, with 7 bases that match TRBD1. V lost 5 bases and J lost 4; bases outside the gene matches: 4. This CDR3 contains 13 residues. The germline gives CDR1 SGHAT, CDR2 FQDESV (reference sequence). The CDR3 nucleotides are TGTGCCAGCAGCCGGGACAGCAGCTATGGCTACACCTTC. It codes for CASSRDSSYGYTF.

The CDR3 region is CASSRNQWGTDTQYF. For the CDR3, the DNA is TGTGCCAGCAGCAGGAATCAGTGGGGCACAGATACGCAGTATTTT. The V gene is TRBV7-6, the J gene TRBJ2-3; D is unresolved. This CDR3 region has 15 residues. The germline V and J ends were trimmed by 5 bases and 1 base, with 13 bases remaining between them. Looked up from germline, CDR1 is SGHVS and CDR2 is FNYEAQ.

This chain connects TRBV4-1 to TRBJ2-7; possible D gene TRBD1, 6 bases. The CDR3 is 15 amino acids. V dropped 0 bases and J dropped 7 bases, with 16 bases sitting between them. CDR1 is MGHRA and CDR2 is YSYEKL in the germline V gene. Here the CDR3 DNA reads TGCGCCAGCAGCCAAGACAGCAGGGGACCTAATGAGCAGTACTTC. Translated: CASSQDSRGPNEQYF.

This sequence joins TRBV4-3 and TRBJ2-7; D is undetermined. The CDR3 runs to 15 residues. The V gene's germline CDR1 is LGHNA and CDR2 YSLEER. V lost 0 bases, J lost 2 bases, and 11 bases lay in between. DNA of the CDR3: TGCGCCAGCAGCCAAGATTCGTTTTCCCCCTACGAGCAGTACTTC. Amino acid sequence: CASSQDSFSPYEQYF.

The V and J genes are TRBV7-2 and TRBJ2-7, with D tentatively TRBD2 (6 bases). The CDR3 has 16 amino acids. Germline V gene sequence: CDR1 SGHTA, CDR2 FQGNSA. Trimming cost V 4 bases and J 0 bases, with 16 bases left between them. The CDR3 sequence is CASSWRAGGSSYEQYF. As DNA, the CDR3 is TGTGCCAGCAGCTGGCGGGCCGGAGGGAGCTCCTACGAGCAGTACTTC.

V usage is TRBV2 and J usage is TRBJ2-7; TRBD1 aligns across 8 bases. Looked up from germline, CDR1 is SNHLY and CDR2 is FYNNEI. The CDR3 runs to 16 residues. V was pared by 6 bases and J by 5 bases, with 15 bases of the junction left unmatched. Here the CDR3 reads CASSESLDRDLDEQYF. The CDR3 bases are TGTGCCAGCAGCGAAAGCTTGGACAGGGATCTGGACGAGCAGTACTTC.

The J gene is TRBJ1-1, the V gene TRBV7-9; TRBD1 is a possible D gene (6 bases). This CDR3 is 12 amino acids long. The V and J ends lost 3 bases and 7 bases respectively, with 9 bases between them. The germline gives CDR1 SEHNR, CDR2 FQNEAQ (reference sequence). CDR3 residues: CASSLGAGEAFF. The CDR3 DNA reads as TGTGCCAGCAGCTTGGGGGCGGGTGAAGCTTTCTTT.

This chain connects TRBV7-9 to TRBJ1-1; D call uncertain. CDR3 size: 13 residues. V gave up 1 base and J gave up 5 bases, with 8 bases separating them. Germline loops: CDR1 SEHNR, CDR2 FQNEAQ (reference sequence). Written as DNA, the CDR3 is TGTGCCAGCAGCTTAGAGGGAGGTACTGAAGCTTTCTTT. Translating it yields CASSLEGGTEAFF.

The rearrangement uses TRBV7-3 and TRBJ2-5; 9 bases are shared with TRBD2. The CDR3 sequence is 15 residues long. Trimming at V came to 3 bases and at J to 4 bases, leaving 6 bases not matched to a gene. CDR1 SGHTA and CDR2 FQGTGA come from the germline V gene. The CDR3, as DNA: TGTGCCAGCAGCTTCGCGGGACTAGCAGGAGAGACCCAGTACTTC. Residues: CASSFAGLAGETQYF.

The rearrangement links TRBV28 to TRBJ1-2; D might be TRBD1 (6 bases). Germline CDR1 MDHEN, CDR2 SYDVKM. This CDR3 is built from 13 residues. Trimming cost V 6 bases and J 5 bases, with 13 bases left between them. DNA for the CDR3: TGTGCCAGCAGCCAGGGGAGGGAATATGGCTACACCTTC. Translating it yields CASSQGREYGYTF.

CDR3 loop: CASSLTQGAEAFF. CDR3 coding DNA: TGTGCCAGCAGCTTGACACAGGGGGCTGAAGCTTTCTTT. The chain is built from TRBV5-6 and TRBJ1-1, with 8 bases aligning to TRBD1. After removal of 1 base from V and 6 bases from J, the junction contained 2 bases not matched to a gene. This CDR3 spans 13 amino acids. In germline, CDR1 is SGHDT, CDR2 YYEEEE.

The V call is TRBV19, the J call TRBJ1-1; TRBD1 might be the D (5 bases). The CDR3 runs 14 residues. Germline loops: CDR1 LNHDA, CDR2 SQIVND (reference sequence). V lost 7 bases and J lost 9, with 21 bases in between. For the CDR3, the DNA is TGTGCCAGTAAGATCGGCAGGGCTCCCGATAAAGCTTTCTTT. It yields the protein CASKIGRAPDKAFF.

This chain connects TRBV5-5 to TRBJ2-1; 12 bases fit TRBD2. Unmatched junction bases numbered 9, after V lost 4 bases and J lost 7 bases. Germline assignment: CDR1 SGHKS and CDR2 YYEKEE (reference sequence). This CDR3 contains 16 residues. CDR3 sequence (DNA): TGTGCCAGCAGCGAAGGACTAGCGGGATGGAGAAATGAGCAGTTCTTC. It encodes CASSEGLAGWRNEQFF.

CDR3 DNA: TGTGCCACCAGCAGAGATGAGGGGACAGGGCGAACTGAAGCTTTCTTT. Translated: CATSRDEGTGRTEAFF. V gene TRBV15 combines with J gene TRBJ1-1, with TRBD1 identical over 9 bases. J lost 5 bases, V lost 0 bases, and 7 bases had no gene match. CDR3 length: 16 amino acids. From germline, CDR1 is LNHNV and CDR2 YYDKDF (reference sequence).

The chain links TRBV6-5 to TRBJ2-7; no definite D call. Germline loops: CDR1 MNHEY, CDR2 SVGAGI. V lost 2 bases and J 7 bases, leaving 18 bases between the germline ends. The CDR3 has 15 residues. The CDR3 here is CASSYEAPIPGEQYF. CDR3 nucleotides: TGTGCCAGCAGTTACGAGGCCCCGATCCCCGGGGAGCAGTACTTC.

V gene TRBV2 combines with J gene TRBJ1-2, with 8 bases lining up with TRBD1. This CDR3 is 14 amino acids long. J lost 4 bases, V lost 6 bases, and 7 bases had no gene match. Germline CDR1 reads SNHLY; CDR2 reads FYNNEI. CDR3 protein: CASRFDRGFYGYTF. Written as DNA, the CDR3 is TGTGCCAGCAGATTCGACAGGGGATTCTATGGCTACACCTTC.

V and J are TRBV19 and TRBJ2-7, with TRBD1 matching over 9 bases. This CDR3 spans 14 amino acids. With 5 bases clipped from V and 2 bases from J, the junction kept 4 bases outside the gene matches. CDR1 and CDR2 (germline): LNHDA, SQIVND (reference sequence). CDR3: CASSRQGVTYEQYF. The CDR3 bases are TGTGCCAGTAGTCGACAGGGGGTCACCTACGAGCAGTACTTC. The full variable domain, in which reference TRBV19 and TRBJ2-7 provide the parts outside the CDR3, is DGGITQSPKYLFRKEGQNVTLSCEQNLNHDAMYWYRQDPGQGLRLIYYSQIVNDFQKGDIAEGYSVSREKKESFPLTVTSAQKNPTAFYLCASSRQGVTYEQYFGPGTRLTVT.

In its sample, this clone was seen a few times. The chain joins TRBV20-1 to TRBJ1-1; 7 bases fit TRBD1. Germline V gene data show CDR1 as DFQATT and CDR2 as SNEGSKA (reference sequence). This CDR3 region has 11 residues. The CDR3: CSTKQGRQAFF. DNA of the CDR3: TGCAGCACCAAACAGGGGCGTCAAGCTTTCTTT.

CDR3 coding DNA: TGTGCCAGCAGACAACCGGGACTAGCGACCACAGATACGCAGTATTTT. It codes for CASRQPGLATTDTQYF. The V call is TRBV7-2, the J call TRBJ2-3; 10 positions agree with TRBD2. The CDR3 runs 16 residues. V gave up 6 bases and J gave up 2 bases; unmatched junction bases: 8. Per germline, CDR1 SGHTA and CDR2 FQGNSA. The full variable domain, in which reference TRBV7-2 and TRBJ2-3 provide the parts outside the CDR3, is GAGVSQSPSNKVTEKGKDVELRCDPISGHTALYWYRQSLGQGLEFLIYFQGNSAPDKSGLPSDRFSAERTGGSVSTLTIQRTQQEDSAVYLCASRQPGLATTDTQYFGPGTRLTVL.

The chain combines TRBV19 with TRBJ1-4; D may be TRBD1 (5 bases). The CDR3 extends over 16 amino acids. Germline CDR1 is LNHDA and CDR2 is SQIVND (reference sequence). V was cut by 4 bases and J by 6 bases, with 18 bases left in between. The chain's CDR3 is CASSRQPGSKDEKLFF. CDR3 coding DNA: TGTGCCAGTAGTAGACAGCCAGGGTCGAAGGATGAAAAACTGTTTTTT.

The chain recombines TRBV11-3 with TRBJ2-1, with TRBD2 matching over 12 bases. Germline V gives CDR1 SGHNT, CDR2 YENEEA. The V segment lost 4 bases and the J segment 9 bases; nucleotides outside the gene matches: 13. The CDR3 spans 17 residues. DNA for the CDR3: TGTGCCAGCAGCTACCAGACTAGCGGGAGCTACGATGTTGAGCAGTTCTTC. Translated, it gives CASSYQTSGSYDVEQFF.

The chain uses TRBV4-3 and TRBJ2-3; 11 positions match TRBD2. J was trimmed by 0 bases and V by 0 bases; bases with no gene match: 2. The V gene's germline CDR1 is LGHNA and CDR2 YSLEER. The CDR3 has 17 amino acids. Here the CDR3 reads CASSQEGLADSTDTQYF. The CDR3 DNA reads TGCGCCAGCAGCCAAGAGGGACTAGCGGACAGCACAGATACGCAGTATTTT.

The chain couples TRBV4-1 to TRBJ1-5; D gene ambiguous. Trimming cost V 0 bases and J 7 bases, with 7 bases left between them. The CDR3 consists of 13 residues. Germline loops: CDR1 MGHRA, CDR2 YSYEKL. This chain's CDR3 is CASSQDPGQPQHF. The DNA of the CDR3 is TGCGCCAGCAGCCAAGATCCCGGCCAGCCCCAGCATTTT.

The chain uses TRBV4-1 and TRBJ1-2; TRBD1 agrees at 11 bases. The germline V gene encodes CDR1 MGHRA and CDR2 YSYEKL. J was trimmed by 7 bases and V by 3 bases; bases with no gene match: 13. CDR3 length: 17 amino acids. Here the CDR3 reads CASSQAPLDRGRGGYTF. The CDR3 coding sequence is TGCGCCAGCAGCCAGGCCCCTTTGGACAGGGGGCGCGGTGGCTACACCTTC.

CDR3 loop: CASSPPRGQGSQETQYF. DNA for the CDR3: TGTGCCAGCAGTCCTCCCCGAGGGCAGGGCAGCCAAGAGACCCAGTACTTC. J is TRBJ2-5 and V is TRBV5-4, with D tentatively TRBD1 or TRBD2 (5 bases each). Germline V gives CDR1 SGHNT, CDR2 YYREEE (reference sequence). Trimming pared 5 bases from V and 1 base from J, leaving 21 bases between. The CDR3 totals 17 residues.

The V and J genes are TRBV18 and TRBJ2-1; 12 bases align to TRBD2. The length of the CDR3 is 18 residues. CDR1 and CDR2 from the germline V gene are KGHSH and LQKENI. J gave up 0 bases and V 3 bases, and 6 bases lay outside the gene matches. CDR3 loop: CASSPLTSGSFSYNEQFF. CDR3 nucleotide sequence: TGTGCCAGCTCACCTTTGACTAGCGGGAGCTTCTCCTACAATGAGCAGTTCTTC. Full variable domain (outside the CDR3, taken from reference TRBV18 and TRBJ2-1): NAGVMQNPRHLVRRRGQEARLRCSPMKGHSHVYWYRQLPEEGLKFMVYLQKENIIDESGMPKERFSAEFPKEGPSILRIQQVVRGDSAAYFCASSPLTSGSFSYNEQFFGPGTRLTVL.

For the CDR3, the DNA is TGCAGTGCTGTGGCCGACGGTGGCTACACCTTC. Amino acids: CSAVADGGYTF. The rearrangement uses TRBV29-1 and TRBJ1-2; D unresolved. The germline gives CDR1 SQVTM, CDR2 ANQGSEA. This CDR3 spans 11 amino acids.

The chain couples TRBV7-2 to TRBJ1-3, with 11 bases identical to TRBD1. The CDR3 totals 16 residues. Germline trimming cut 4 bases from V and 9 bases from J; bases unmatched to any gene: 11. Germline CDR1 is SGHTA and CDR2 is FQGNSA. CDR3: CASSYGTGGMISTIYF. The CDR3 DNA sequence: TGTGCCAGCAGCTATGGGACAGGGGGGATGATAAGCACCATATATTTT.